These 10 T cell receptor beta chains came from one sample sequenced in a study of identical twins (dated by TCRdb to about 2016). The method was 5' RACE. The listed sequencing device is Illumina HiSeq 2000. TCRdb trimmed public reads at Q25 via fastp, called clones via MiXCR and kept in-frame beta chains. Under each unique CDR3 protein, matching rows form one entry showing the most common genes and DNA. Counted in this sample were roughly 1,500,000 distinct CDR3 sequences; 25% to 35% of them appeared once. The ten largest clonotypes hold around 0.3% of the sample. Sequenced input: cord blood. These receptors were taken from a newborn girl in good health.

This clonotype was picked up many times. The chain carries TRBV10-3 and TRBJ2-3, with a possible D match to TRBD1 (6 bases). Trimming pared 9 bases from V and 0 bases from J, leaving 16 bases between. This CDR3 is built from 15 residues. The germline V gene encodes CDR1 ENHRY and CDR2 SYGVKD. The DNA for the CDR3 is TGTGCCATTAGACAGGCCGTCTCTAGCACAGATACGCAGTATTTT. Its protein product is CAIRQAVSSTDTQYF.

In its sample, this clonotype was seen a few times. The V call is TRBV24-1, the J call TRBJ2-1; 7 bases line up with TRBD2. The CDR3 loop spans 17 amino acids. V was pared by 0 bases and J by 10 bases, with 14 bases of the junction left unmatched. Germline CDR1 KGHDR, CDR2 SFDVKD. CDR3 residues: CATSDLLSGGARSEQFF. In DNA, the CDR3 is TGTGCCACCAGTGATTTGTTATCGGGAGGAGCGAGGAGCGAGCAGTTCTTC.

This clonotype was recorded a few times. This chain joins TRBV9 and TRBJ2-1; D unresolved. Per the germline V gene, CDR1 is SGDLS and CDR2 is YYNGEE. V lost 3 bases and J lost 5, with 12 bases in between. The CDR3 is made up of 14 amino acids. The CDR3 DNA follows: TGTGCCAGCAGCGAAGGTAGTAGGGACAATGAGCAGTTCTTC. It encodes CASSEGSRDNEQFF.

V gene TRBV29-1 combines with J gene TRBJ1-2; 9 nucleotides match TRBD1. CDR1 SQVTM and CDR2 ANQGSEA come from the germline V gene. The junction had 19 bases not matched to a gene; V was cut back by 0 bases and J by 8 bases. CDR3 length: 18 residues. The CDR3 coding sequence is TGCAGCGTTGAAGATACGGACAGGGGAGGAGGGAACTGGCTCGGCTACACCTTC. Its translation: CSVEDTDRGGGNWLGYTF.

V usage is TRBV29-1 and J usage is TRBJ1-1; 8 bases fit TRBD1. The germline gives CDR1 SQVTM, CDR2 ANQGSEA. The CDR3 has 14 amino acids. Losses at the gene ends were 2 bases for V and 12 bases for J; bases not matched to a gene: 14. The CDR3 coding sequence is TGCAGCGTTGAAAGGGTGCAGGGGGCGGTTCGGACTTTCTTT. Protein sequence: CSVERVQGAVRTFF.

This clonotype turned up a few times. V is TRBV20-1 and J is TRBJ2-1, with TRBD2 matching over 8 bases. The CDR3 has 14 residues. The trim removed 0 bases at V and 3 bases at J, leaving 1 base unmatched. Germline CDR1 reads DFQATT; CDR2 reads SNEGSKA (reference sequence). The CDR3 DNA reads TGCAGTGCTAGAGAGCTAGCGGGCTACAATGAGCAGTTCTTC. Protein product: CSARELAGYNEQFF.

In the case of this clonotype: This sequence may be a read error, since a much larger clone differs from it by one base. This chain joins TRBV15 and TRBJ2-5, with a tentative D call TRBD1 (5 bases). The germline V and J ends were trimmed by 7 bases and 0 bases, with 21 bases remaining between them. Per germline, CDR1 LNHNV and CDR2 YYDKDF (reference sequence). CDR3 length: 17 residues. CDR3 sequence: CATNTDSNHLYQETQYF. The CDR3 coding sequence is TGTGCCACCAACACAGACAGCAATCATCTTTACCAAGAGACCCAGTACTTC.

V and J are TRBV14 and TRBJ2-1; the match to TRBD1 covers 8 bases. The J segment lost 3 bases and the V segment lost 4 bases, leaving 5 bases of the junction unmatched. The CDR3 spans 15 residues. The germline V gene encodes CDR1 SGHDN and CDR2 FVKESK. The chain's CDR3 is CASSRRTGSYNEQFF. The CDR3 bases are TGTGCCAGCAGCCGCAGGACAGGGAGCTACAATGAGCAGTTCTTC.

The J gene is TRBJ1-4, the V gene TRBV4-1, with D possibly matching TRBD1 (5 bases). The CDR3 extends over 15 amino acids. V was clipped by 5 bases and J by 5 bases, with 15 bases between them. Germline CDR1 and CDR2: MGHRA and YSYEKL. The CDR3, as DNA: TGCGCCAGCAGCGGGAGGGACGGGAGGAATGAAAAACTGTTTTTT. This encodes CASSGRDGRNEKLFF.

CDR3 sequence (DNA): TGCAGTGCTAGAGACGGAAGGGGGGCAGGAACTGAAGCTTTCTTT. It is translated as CSARDGRGAGTEAFF. This chain links TRBV20-1 with TRBJ1-1; a possible D gene is TRBD1 (6 bases). The V end lost 0 bases, the J end lost 5 bases, and 16 bases lay between the germline ends. CDR3 length: 15 amino acids. The germline gives CDR1 DFQATT, CDR2 SNEGSKA (reference sequence).